The rows below give T cell receptor beta chains drawn from one sample of a study of cytomegalovirus exposure and HLA in healthy donors. Assay: immunoSEQ multiplex PCR; the TCRdb copy retains only in-frame clones and omits some. Of about 130,000 clones in the sample, approximately 60% were seen once. The sample taken for sequencing was PBMCs. These receptors originate from a human donor in good health. Each CDR3 is given with its conserved first and last residue. A D gene is named only where the DNA matches it firmly.

v_gene	d_gene	CDR3aa
TRBV7-9	TRBD2	CASSPRKEGGPLTDTQYF
TRBV9	.	CASSPRTLSRDSNQPQHF
TRBV27	.	CASSFAQGWNEQFF
TRBV5-4	TRBD1	CASSSSTGMNTEAFF
TRBV28	.	CASSSRQGGLSSGANVLTF
TRBV4-3	TRBD2	CASSPGTSGFYNEQFF
TRBV14	TRBD2	CASSERDDYNEQFF
TRBV14	.	CASSQLGTSIYEQFF
TRBV28	TRBD2	CASRAGTSVTDTQYF
TRBV4-1	.	CASSQDRDNEQFF
TRBV10-3	TRBD1	CAISDNIHRDRVSSHSYGYTF
TRBV9	TRBD2	CASSVAGGRTYEQYF
TRBV5-4	TRBD2	CASSPGGAGGSYEQYF
TRBV9	TRBD2	CASSTTGTSGTDTQYF
TRBV9	.	CASSVCRRGQTGTDTQYF
TRBV7-6	.	CASSPRLDEQYF
TRBV2	TRBD1	CASSPRTGKETQYF
TRBV11-3	TRBD2	CASSRGLAGVEETQYF
TRBV5-1	TRBD1	CASSLGARTGGGETQYF
TRBV5-1	TRBD2	CASSPRGGGSGGELFF
TRBV29-1	.	CSVGFRGGSDGYTF
TRBV4-3	TRBD2	CASSLGLYNEQFF
TRBV6-6	.	CASSYSNLAGTDTQYF
TRBV6-5	TRBD1	CASSYPEGTGAIGYTF
TRBV18	.	CASSAAGNTEAFF
TRBV4-1	.	CASSQDQGSYNEQFF
TRBV7-9	.	CASSSSSWSKEKLFF
TRBV7-3	TRBD2	CASSLELASEQYF
TRBV4-1	TRBD2	CASSHPSGRATYNEQFF
TRBV6-1	.	CASSERGQGFWNQPQHF
TRBV6-5	.	CASSHRDRGGYTF
TRBV5-1	.	CASSSNTRQETQYF
TRBV29-1	TRBD1	CSALDRGMETQYF
TRBV2	TRBD2	CAILAGEGETQYF
TRBV19	TRBD2	CASSPGDYSRYEQYF
TRBV5-1	.	CASSLERGVVLKTEAFF
TRBV5-1	TRBD1	CASSFGPLDRGGNEQFF
TRBV15	.	CATSTTVHSNQPQHF
TRBV4-1	.	CASGGSNSPLHF
TRBV7-2	TRBD2	CASSLGGSGYNEQFF
TRBV5-5	.	CASSSYLTGNEQFF